This TCR beta chain comes out of a study of early T cells in non-severe SARS-CoV-2 infection. Whole-study context: Bulk RNA from unsorted whole blood was sequenced; chains were unpaired. Whole-study findings and limits: VDJdb matching favored anti-spike CD8 responses, missing private and CD4 specificities.

Between the trimmed V and J ends, which lost 1 base and 9 bases, there was a span of 13 bases. Germline CDR1 and CDR2: SGHAT and FQNNGV. The CDR3 spans 14 residues. This clonotype was counted ten times or more. Its antigen is unknown. Individual cDNA molecules were tagged with unique molecular identifiers. One entry per CDR3 protein results from TCRdb running MiXCR on the 5' RACE reads. The data contain under 100,000 distinct CDR3 sequences, 11% of them singletons. The sample was whole blood. The chain couples TRBV11-2 to TRBJ2-1; TRBD2 might be the D (5 bases). The receptor was derived from an adult who was a healthcare worker with PCR-confirmed SARS-CoV-2 infection or an uninfected control (not recorded which). In DNA, the CDR3 is TGTGCCAGCAGCTTAGCCCTAGCCCTCGTTGAGCAGTTCTTC. This translates into CASSLALALVEQFF.